The sequence of this T cell receptor (beta chain) was determined in a study of PD-L1 blockade in urothelial cancer. Some clones are missing from TCRdb's copy, which holds only in-frame ones; the method was immunoSEQ multiplex PCR. The repertoire holds 95,000 to 130,000 clones, with 85% to 90% as singletons. Details on this clone: Antigen unknown.

General study findings and limits: Better survival was predicted when blood TCR clonality before treatment fell below the median. Larger 3-week expansion of tumor-associated blood clones was seen in durable-benefit patients.

This CDR3 spans 15 amino acids. J lost 5 bases, V lost 4 bases, and 9 bases had no gene match. Germline V gives CDR1 SGDLS, CDR2 YYNGEE. Time point: peripheral blood 6 weeks after treatment start. For each patient, 1 to 8 samples were obtained, pretreatment and on-treatment. The chain uses TRBV9 and TRBJ2-5, with 9 positions matching TRBD2. The source is a man aged 55 to 70 with urothelial cancer. The sequencing used PBMCs, collected around atezolizumab (anti-PD-L1) treatment. The CDR3 sequence is CASSLPRGGHETQYF. Written as DNA, the CDR3 is TGTGCCAGCAGCCTGCCGCGGGGGGGCCATGAGACCCAGTACTTC.